Sequencing of this T cell receptor beta chain was carried out in a study of human T cells and chemical hapten exposure (dated by TCRdb to about 2021). In terms of the full investigation: For sensitization, 2% DPC in acetone was applied to a 2 cm by 2 cm area of upper inner arm skin. The libraries were sequenced as a pool, and the TCR yield per sample differed mostly because of small variations in library volumes within the pool. Patient blood was sampled pre-sensitization (week 0) and at 2, 6 and about 24 weeks after DPC sensitization. In alopecia patients, the study followed how the peripheral blood TCR repertoire changed in vivo over primary and secondary sensitization to diphenylcyclopropenone (DPC), a hapten. Alopecia areata with under or over 50% scalp involvement, alopecia totalis and alopecia universalis were represented in the patient cohort, which was mostly female. Throughout the roughly 25-week study period, patients were also given weekly therapeutic DPC doses on the scalp. Twenty-nine alopecia patients gave blood for TCR sequencing at one to four time points (pre-sensitization, 2, 6 and 24 weeks). Patch tests used Finn chambers with 0.01% DPC on the upper back, scored after 6 days by International Contact Dermatitis Research Group standards. What the research found in general, with its limitations: All patients had alopecia, a presumed autoimmune disease, so their immune response might differ from that of healthy individuals. The number of TCRs above 1 in 1000 frequency did not change with DPC sensitization; there was no evidence of global repertoire structure alterations. A positive correlation was found between the number of PT1 expanded TCRs and patch test score, with significance reached at thresholds 8, 16 and 32 but not 4. Repeated subsampling changed both the strength of the expansion versus patch-test correlation and the threshold at which the correlation became significant. Significantly more large CDR3 similarity clusters were formed by expanded TCRs than by pre-sensitization or healthy control sets, consistent with antigen-driven responses.

As regards this clonotype: Its antigen remains undetermined. The record has no base qualities; no much larger clone is one base away.

The time point label, as the study defines it: patch test 3, about 24 weeks after DPC sensitization. The meaning of the sample's treatment or condition label: therapeutic diphenylcyclopropenone sensitization with weekly scalp DPC. Blood at each patch-test visit was drawn before the patch test was applied. To be eligible, patients had to be aged 18 to 70, diagnosed with alopecia and judged suitable for DPC therapy, while pregnant patients were excluded. Total RNA was extracted from unfractionated whole blood collected in Tempus Blood RNA tubes. Per the germline V gene, MNHEY is the CDR1 and SVGAGI is the CDR2. From cysteine to phenylalanine, the CDR3 is 15 amino acids long. Only CDR3 DNA is held: 45 bases, read in frame from base 1. V sheds 0 bases and J sheds 10 bases, leaving 16 bases between their ends. Libraries were built with RACE. Sequencing used a NextSeq 500. During library preparation, unique molecular identifiers were attached to individual cDNA molecules so that TCRs could be counted quantitatively and reproducibly. From each blood RNA sample, both TCR alpha and TCR beta chains were sequenced. On the study's bioinformatics: A median of around 96,000 TCRs per sample was observed, with a range of 23,224 to 690,600. V, J and CDR3 annotation of the TCR reads was performed with the Decombinator software suite. For the PS versus PT1 abundance plots, all samples were subsampled to the same number of TCRs (28,000). TCRs were defined as expanded if absent before sensitization and observed at least eight times at the 2-week time point. The public reads were reanalyzed by TCRdb: fastp trimming at Q25, MiXCR alignment, in-frame beta chains only. When rows share a CDR3 protein, they turn into one entry using the most common DNA and genes. The V and J calls come from TCRdb's annotation, not from the publication. The sample includes 90,000 to 110,000 distinct CDR3 sequences, with less than 35% observed a single time. The leading ten clones occupy less than 3% of the sample.

This TCR derives from a man aged 35 to 55 with alopecia areata. Some clones in this sample may be carry-over from other donors' samples. Here the sequenced sample was whole blood, taken in connection with sensitization to the hapten diphenylcyclopropenone (DPC). This chain joins TRBV6-5 to TRBJ2-1; no D gene call is confident. CDR3 region: CASSYSKSRSWEQFF. The DNA sequence is as follows: TGTGCCAGCAGTTACTCGAAGAGTAGGAGCTGGGAGCAGTTCTTC.